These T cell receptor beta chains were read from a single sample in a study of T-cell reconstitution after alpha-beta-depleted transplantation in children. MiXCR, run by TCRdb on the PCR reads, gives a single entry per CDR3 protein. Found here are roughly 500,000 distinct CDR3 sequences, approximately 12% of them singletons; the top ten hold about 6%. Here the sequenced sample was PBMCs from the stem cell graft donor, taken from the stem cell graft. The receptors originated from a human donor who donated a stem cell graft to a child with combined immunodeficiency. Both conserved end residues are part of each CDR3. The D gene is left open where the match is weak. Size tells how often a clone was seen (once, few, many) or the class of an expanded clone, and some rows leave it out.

TGTGCCAGCAGCTTAGGGGGGACGGGAAGCACAGATACGCAGTATTTT,CASSLGGTGSTDTQYF,few,TRBV7-2,16,NA,TRBJ2-3
TGTGCCACCAGTGATTACGAGGGGTTCTCCTACAATGAGCAGTTCTTC,CATSDYEGFSYNEQFF,few,TRBV24-1,16,NA,TRBJ2-1
TGTGCCAGCAGTGTAGCGGGAGGGCTTATGTATGAGCAGTTCTTC,CASSVAGGLMYEQFF,NA,TRBV25-1,15,TRBD2,TRBJ2-1
TGTGCCAGCAGTCCTCGGACAGGGAGGGGCACCGGGGAGCTGTTTTTT,CASSPRTGRGTGELFF,many,TRBV27,16,NA,TRBJ2-2
TGTGCCAGCAGCCAGGGACAGGCCTCCTACGAGCAGTACTTC,CASSQGQASYEQYF,NA,TRBV6-2/TRBV6-3,14,TRBD1,TRBJ2-7
TGTGCCAGCAGCTCTGCGTCCGCGGGCTACGAGCAGTACTTC,CASSSASAGYEQYF,few,TRBV7-9,14,NA,TRBJ2-7
TGTGCCAGCAAAGAGCTAGCGGGGGATCTCGAAGAGACCCAGTACTTC,CASKELAGDLEETQYF,NA,TRBV9,16,TRBD2,TRBJ2-5
TGTGCCAGCAGCTTAGACAGGGATCAAGAGACCCAGTACTTC,CASSLDRDQETQYF,few,TRBV7-9,14,NA,TRBJ2-5
TGCAGTGCTAGCCAAAGGCTAACTAGCGGAGAGCAGTTCTTC,CSASQRLTSGEQFF,NA,TRBV20-1,14,TRBD2,TRBJ2-1
TGTGCCAGCAGTCGAGGGGGGGGTGCCGGGGAGCTGTTTTTT,CASSRGGGAGELFF,NA,TRBV12-3/TRBV12-4,14,NA,TRBJ2-2
TGTGCCAGCAGTTTAAAAGTGGGTGAGCAGTTCTTC,CASSLKVGEQFF,many,TRBV12-3/TRBV12-4,12,NA,TRBJ2-1
TGTGCCTCAATTCGTTTTACGACTAGCGGGAGTAATGAGCAGTTCTTC,CASIRFTTSGSNEQFF,few,TRBV12-3/TRBV12-4,16,TRBD2,TRBJ2-1
TGCAGCGCCGGGACCCGACTAGCGGGGGAGACCCAGTACTTC,CSAGTRLAGETQYF,many,TRBV29-1,14,TRBD2,TRBJ2-5
TGCAGCGTTGAATCAGGTCCCTCCACCGGGGAGCTGTTTTTT,CSVESGPSTGELFF,NA,TRBV29-1,14,NA,TRBJ2-2